Below are 5 T cell receptor beta chains sequenced from a single sample in a study of cytomegalovirus exposure and HLA in healthy donors. The PCR used 60 Vbeta and 13 Jbeta primers. Sequencing was performed with immunoSEQ multiplex PCR; in TCRdb, only in-frame clones are kept and a portion is missing. Of around 190,000 clones listed, around 79% are singletons. Source material: PBMCs. The receptors were gathered from a woman aged 50 to 65 in good health and CMV-seronegative.

The V gene is TRBV7-2, the J gene TRBJ1-2; D call uncertain. Germline V gives CDR1 SGHTA, CDR2 FQGNSA. This CDR3 contains 14 residues. V gave up 5 bases and J gave up 7 bases, with 17 bases separating them. The CDR3 bases are TGTGCCAGCAGCGCGGGTGGGTCGCTCCTTGGCTACACCTTC. Amino acids: CASSAGGSLLGYTF.

The chain recombines TRBV5-4 with TRBJ1-1; 8 nucleotides match TRBD1. There are 14 residues in the CDR3. J was trimmed by 4 bases and V by 4 bases; bases with no gene match: 6. The germline CDR1 and CDR2 sequences are SGHNT and YYREEE (reference sequence). The CDR3 is CASSPLTGATEAFF. The CDR3 DNA reads as TGTGCCAGCAGCCCCCTGACAGGGGCCACTGAAGCTTTCTTT.

CDR3: CTSSQDQQGRRIYSNQPQHF. CDR3 in DNA: TGCACCAGCAGCCAAGACCAACAGGGGCGACGGATTTATAGCAATCAGCCCCAGCATTTT. V gene TRBV1 combines with J gene TRBJ1-5; the table's D call, TRBD1, was not checked against the DNA. TRBV1 is recorded as a pseudogene. The CDR3 is made up of 20 amino acids.

This clone came up a few times. This chain joins TRBV19 and TRBJ1-1, with D possibly matching TRBD1 (5 bases). The CDR3 covers 14 residues. Germline V gene sequence: CDR1 LNHDA, CDR2 SQIVND (reference sequence). V was cut by 3 bases and J by 1 base, with 9 bases left in between. The CDR3 DNA is TGTGCCAGTAGTATGGTTGGACAGAACACTGAAGCTTTCTTT. Its protein is CASSMVGQNTEAFF.

About this clone: Sequence at one end of the junction differs from germline and may be a read error. The chain is built from TRBV4-2 and TRBJ1-1; 11 positions match TRBD1. This CDR3 is 17 amino acids long. In germline, CDR1 is LGHNA, CDR2 YNFKEQ. The DNA for the CDR3 is TGTGCCAGCAGCCTGGACAGGGGGCTAAAGGCGAACGCTGAAGCTTTCTTT. It yields the protein CASSLDRGLKANAEAFF.